Following are 11 T cell receptor beta chains from one sample sequenced in a study of beta chain features in type 1 diabetes listed by TCRdb under 2018. Antigens of these TCRs are unknown. What the work shows at the level of the full study, not this receptor alone: A moderate but significant shortening of TCRB CDR3 length was observed in type 1 diabetes patients in all four CD4+ subsets.

Libraries were constructed by the immunoSEQ multiplex PCR assay. The entire isolated RNA was reverse transcribed using the High Capacity cDNA Reverse Transcription Kit, and thus expressed TCRB transcripts were sequenced. TCRdb mirrors the immuneACCESS table, restricted to in-frame sequences. Some clones are absent from its copies; in checked studies, under half trace to an unresolved V gene, and the reason for the others is unknown. Present in this sample are 400,000 or so clones, 9.5% to 10% of which were seen just once. The ten largest clones take up about 0.64% of the sample. The sequenced sample consisted of central memory CD4+ T cells from blood. These receptors came from a man aged 30-40 years with type 1 diabetes.

The chain carries TRBV19 and TRBJ2-3; 11 bases fit TRBD2. This CDR3 has 16 amino acids. Per the germline V gene, CDR1 is LNHDA and CDR2 is SQIVND (reference sequence). V dropped 5 bases and J dropped 0; count of bases not matched to a gene: 4. The CDR3 DNA reads TGTGCCAGTAGTTTCCGGACTAGCGGGAGCACAGATACGCAGTATTTT. Protein product: CASSFRTSGSTDTQYF.

The table lists this clone with a count of one. The V gene is TRBV11-2, the J gene TRBJ1-3; D unresolved. The CDR3 consists of 15 residues. V lost 5 bases, J lost 8 bases, and 19 bases lay in between. Germline V lookup: CDR1 SGHAT, CDR2 FQNNGV. For the CDR3, the DNA is TGTGCCAGCAGCCCCGCCGGGTACATTAGGGACACCATATATTTT. This sequence encodes CASSPAGYIRDTIYF.

This sequence joins TRBV15 and TRBJ2-1; TRBD2 agrees at 10 bases. J was trimmed by 3 bases and V by 2 bases; bases with no gene match: 10. CDR3 length: 18 residues. The germline CDR1 and CDR2 sequences are LNHNV and YYDKDF (reference sequence). The DNA for the CDR3 is TGTGCCACCAGCAGACTAGCGGGAGTGGGCATGGGCTACAATGAGCAGTTCTTC. Its protein product is CATSRLAGVGMGYNEQFF.

This clone was picked up a small number of times. This chain connects TRBV7-2 to TRBJ2-1; 11 bases align to TRBD2. Germline CDR1 and CDR2: SGHTA and FQGNSA. The CDR3 is made up of 15 amino acids. The junction had 7 bases not matched to a gene; V was cut back by 3 bases and J by 9 bases. The CDR3 DNA follows: TGTGCCAGCAGCTTCCCGACTAGCGGGACGGCTGAGCAGTTCTTC. This translates into CASSFPTSGTAEQFF.

This clone was seen more than once but under ten times. This chain connects TRBV7-9 to TRBJ2-1; 8 bases agree with TRBD2. The junction had 2 bases not matched to a gene; V was cut back by 5 bases and J by 2 bases. CDR1 SEHNR and CDR2 FQNEAQ come from the germline V gene (reference sequence). CDR3 length: 14 amino acids. The CDR3 bases are TGTGCCAGCAGCACGGGAGGGACCTACAATGAGCAGTTCTTC. Translated: CASSTGGTYNEQFF. Variable domain in full (rest from reference TRBV7-9 and TRBJ2-1): DTGVSQNPRHKITKRGQNVTFRCDPISEHNRLYWYRQTLGQGPEFLTYFQNEAQLEKSRLLSDRFSAERPKGSFSTLEIQRTEQGDSAMYLCASSTGGTYNEQFFGPGTRLTVL.

The V call is TRBV6-5, the J call TRBJ2-5, with TRBD1 identical over 12 bases. This CDR3 has 15 residues. Per the germline V gene, CDR1 is MNHEY and CDR2 is SVGAGI. The junction had 5 bases not matched to a gene; V was cut back by 6 bases and J by 3 bases. In nucleotides, the CDR3 is TGTGCCAGCAGCTCCGGGACAGGGGGCGAAGAGACCCAGTACTTC. Its protein is CASSSGTGGEETQYF.

The chain couples TRBV7-2 to TRBJ1-4; no reliable D call. Trimming took off 5 bases at V and 7 bases at J, with 14 bases between the two ends. This CDR3 is 14 amino acids long. Per the germline V gene, CDR1 is SGHTA and CDR2 is FQGNSA. CDR3 loop: CASSPQPHLEKLFF. CDR3 nucleotide sequence: TGTGCCAGCAGCCCACAGCCTCACCTTGAAAAACTGTTTTTT.

The chain couples TRBV7-2 to TRBJ1-5; D unclear. The CDR3 contains 15 residues. Per germline, CDR1 SGHTA and CDR2 FQGNSA. Trimming took off 1 base at V and 0 bases at J, with 7 bases between the two ends. The CDR3 nucleotides read TGTGCCAGCAGCTTAGGACAACATAGCAATCAGCCCCAGCATTTT. It specifies CASSLGQHSNQPQHF.

Only a few counts were recorded for this clone. The chain has TRBV6-6 and TRBJ2-7; 7 nucleotides agree with TRBD2. V shed 8 bases and J 5 bases; nucleotides not matched to a gene: 3. Germline V gene sequence: CDR1 MNHNY, CDR2 SVGAGI (reference sequence). This CDR3 comprises 11 residues. In DNA, the CDR3 is TGTGCCAGCGGGAGGGTCGACGAGCAGTACTTC. Encoded protein: CASGRVDEQYF.

This clone was seen ten or more times. This chain joins TRBV5-1 and TRBJ1-2; weak D call: TRBD1 (6 bases). The length of the CDR3 is 15 residues. V gave up 2 bases and J gave up 6 bases, with 17 bases separating them. The germline V gene encodes CDR1 SGHRS and CDR2 YFSETQ. CDR3 bases: TGCGCCAGCAGCTTACCCGGCAGGGGTCCCCATGGCTACACCTTC. Its translation is CASSLPGRGPHGYTF.

This clone has more than one count but fewer than ten. This chain joins TRBV18 and TRBJ1-1, with D perhaps matching TRBD1 (6 bases). CDR3 length: 16 residues. Germline CDR1 and CDR2: KGHSH and LQKENI. Trimming pared 3 bases from V and 3 bases from J, leaving 17 bases between. For the CDR3, the DNA is TGTGCCAGCTCACCCGATGTGACAGGCGGGGACACTGAAGCTTTCTTT. Its translation: CASSPDVTGGDTEAFF. Complete variable domain (other parts from reference TRBV18 and TRBJ1-1): NAGVMQNPRHLVRRRGQEARLRCSPMKGHSHVYWYRQLPEEGLKFMVYLQKENIIDESGMPKERFSAEFPKEGPSILRIQQVVRGDSAAYFCASSPDVTGGDTEAFFGQGTRLTVV.